Below, 11 T cell receptor beta chains from the same sample are listed, as sequenced in a study of chemoradiotherapy in HPV16-positive cancers. Data came from immunoSEQ multiplex PCR; TCRdb stores just in-frame clones and leaves some out. The table records approximately 17,000 clones, around 92% of them present only once. The starting material was blood, obtained from a patient who underwent chemoradiotherapy. These TCRs come from a human donor with HPV-associated anogenital cancer.

This clone is a singleton in its sample. DNA of the CDR3: TGTGCCAGTAGTCCCCAAGGGGGAACTGAAGCTTTCTTT. Its translation: CASSPQGGTEAFF. The J gene is TRBJ1-1, the V gene TRBV19; D may be TRBD1 (6 bases). Germline CDR1 and CDR2: LNHDA and SQIVND (reference sequence). This CDR3 comprises 13 residues. Trimming removed 5 bases from V and 5 bases from J, with 12 bases in between.

This sequence joins TRBV29-1 and TRBJ1-1; D gene unclear. In germline, CDR1 is SQVTM, CDR2 ANQGSEA. The ends were cut back, 5 bases at V and 1 base at J, with 2 bases in the middle. The CDR3 totals 10 residues. CDR3 in amino acids: CSVKNTEAFF. DNA for the CDR3: TGCAGCGTTAAGAACACTGAAGCTTTCTTT.

The V and J genes are TRBV7-8 and TRBJ1-2; D might be TRBD1 (5 bases). The V end was cut by 1 base, the J end by 4 bases, with 10 bases between. The CDR3 runs to 14 residues. Germline loops: CDR1 SGHVS, CDR2 FQNEAQ. The chain's CDR3 is CASSLEGKGYGYTF. In DNA, the CDR3 is TGTGCCAGCAGCTTAGAGGGGAAAGGCTATGGCTACACCTTC.

The chain couples TRBV9 to TRBJ2-7; TRBD2 matches 7 bases. Looked up from germline, CDR1 is SGDLS and CDR2 is YYNGEE. Losses at the gene ends were 0 bases for V and 7 bases for J; bases not matched to a gene: 13. CDR3 length: 16 amino acids. CDR3 coding DNA: TGTGCCAGCAGCGTAGGTCCAGCGGGGCCCCTGACGGAGCAGTACTTC. Its translation is CASSVGPAGPLTEQYF.

This clone was detected once. This chain joins TRBV7-9 and TRBJ1-2, with D hard to call. CDR3 length equals 17 residues. V was cut by 2 bases and J by 3 bases, with 19 bases left in between. Germline V gives CDR1 SEHNR, CDR2 FQNEAQ (reference sequence). CDR3 sequence reads: CASSLNLGSSADYGYTF. The CDR3, as DNA: TGTGCCAGCAGCTTAAACCTGGGATCCTCGGCTGACTATGGCTACACCTTC.

The chain recombines TRBV2 with TRBJ2-3; D remains unclear. This CDR3 spans 16 amino acids. V was shortened by 2 bases and J by 2 bases, with 14 bases between the two germline ends. Germline V gene lookup returns CDR1 SNHLY and CDR2 FYNNEI. CDR3 DNA sequence: TGTGCCAGCAGTGAACCTTTGGACCAGATCACAGATACGCAGTATTTT. Translation gives CASSEPLDQITDTQYF.

The chain is built from TRBV28 and TRBJ1-1; D is unclear. This CDR3 is built from 15 residues. Germline V gene lookup returns CDR1 MDHEN and CDR2 SYDVKM. V lost 5 bases to trimming and J lost 4 bases, with 17 bases between them. CDR3 DNA: TGTGCCAGCAGTACGGACTCCGAGGGAGGCACTGAAGCTTTCTTT. Translated, it gives CASSTDSEGGTEAFF. Complete variable domain (other parts from reference TRBV28 and TRBJ1-1): DVKVTQSSRYLVKRTGEKVFLECVQDMDHENMFWYRQDPGLGLRLIYFSYDVKMKEKGDIPEGYSVSREKKERFSLILESASTNQTSMYLCASSTDSEGGTEAFFGQGTRLTVV.

The chain joins TRBV5-1 to TRBJ2-1, with D possibly being TRBD1 (5 bases). V lost 4 bases and J lost 8, with 13 bases in between. The CDR3 consists of 13 residues. The germline V gene encodes CDR1 SGHRS and CDR2 YFSETQ. The CDR3 bases are TGCGCCAGCAGCCTGTCAGGGTGGGATGAGCAGTTCTTC. This encodes CASSLSGWDEQFF.

The rearrangement uses TRBV7-6 and TRBJ2-7; the D call may be TRBD1 or TRBD2 (5 bases each). Per germline, CDR1 SGHVS and CDR2 FNYEAQ. Trimming removed 5 bases from V and 6 bases from J, with 17 bases in between. This CDR3 has 14 amino acids. CDR3 nucleotide sequence: TGTGCCAGCAGCCACATCCAGGGACGATTCGAGCAGTACTTC. Protein: CASSHIQGRFEQYF.

This chain connects TRBV5-1 to TRBJ2-1, with 9 bases aligning to TRBD1. The CDR3 has 16 amino acids. Looked up from germline, CDR1 is SGHRS and CDR2 is YFSETQ. V shed 4 bases and J 0 bases; nucleotides not matched to a gene: 5. DNA of the CDR3: TGCGCCAGCAGCCTTGGGACAGGGAGCTCCTACAATGAGCAGTTCTTC. Encoded protein: CASSLGTGSSYNEQFF.

As to this clone: Germline is not matched at one junction end, which may reflect a read error. This chain joins TRBV4-1 and TRBJ2-7, with D possibly matching TRBD1 (5 bases). This CDR3 comprises 15 residues. CDR1 is MGHRA, CDR2 YSYEKL, per germline. The CDR3 DNA sequence: TGCGCCAGCAGCCAAGATAGGGGCTCCTCCTACGGGCAGTACTTC. Translated, it gives CASSQDRGSSYGQYF.